This T cell receptor beta chain was sequenced in a study of cytomegalovirus exposure and HLA in healthy donors. Study observations and caveats: The later analysis indicated that the majority of CMV-associated TCR beta chains appeared HLA-restricted. Later analysis identified a missense DCLRE1C variant that was linked to TCR beta V- and J-gene trimming.

Germline V gene data show CDR1 as MNHEY and CDR2 as SVGAGI. Unmatched junction bases numbered 6, after V lost 0 bases and J lost 2 bases. The CDR3 extends over 16 amino acids. Primers: 60 Vbeta forward and 13 Jbeta reverse. Study processing details: A later analysis counted around 74 million unique TCR beta chains, some 11 million shared. Clones were sequenced by immunoSEQ multiplex PCR, and TCRdb holds only the in-frame ones, with some missing. V and J calls and clone size come straight from that table; D and trimming were deduced from the DNA. In the table there are some 130,000 clones, approximately 70% of which are singletons. Remarks on this clone: The antigen remains undetermined.

Sequenced sample: PBMCs. This receptor was taken from a human donor in good health. The J gene is TRBJ2-7, the V gene TRBV6-5; 8 bases line up with TRBD2. CDR3 in amino acids: CASSYSRGRRAYEQYF. In DNA form, the CDR3 reads TGTGCCAGCAGTTACTCGCGCGGGAGGAGGGCCTACGAGCAGTACTTC.